Listed below are T cell receptor beta chains from one sample, sequenced in a study of T cells after yellow fever vaccination. TCRdb processed the 5' RACE reads anew with MiXCR; each CDR3 protein has one entry. The sample holds around 40,000 distinct CDR3 sequences; 6.5% to 8.5% are singletons and the top ten take roughly 15%. The sequencing here drew on CD8+ T cells not binding an NS4B(214-222) dextramer, sorted from PBMCs, taken 45 days after the yellow fever booster vaccination. These receptors were taken from a man in his thirties or forties who received the YFV17D yellow fever vaccine. Each CDR3 is given with its conserved first and last residue. Each record gives: CDR3 length, J gene, clone size, V gene, CDR3 protein. Size tells how often a clone was seen (once, few, many) or the class of an expanded clone, and some rows leave it out.

11	TRBJ2-1	many	TRBV28	CASSSTNEQFF
14	TRBJ2-1	many	TRBV9	CASSADRGDNEQFF
16	TRBJ2-7	many	TRBV28	CASSFRPGQGLLEQYF
14	TRBJ2-5	few	TRBV5-1	CASSLGYGIETQYF
13	TRBJ2-1	many	TRBV30	CAWGPYKGNEQFF
14	TRBJ2-7	.	TRBV27	CASSPVTRKHEQYF
15	TRBJ2-7	many	TRBV24-1	CATSDPGQDPYEQYF
14	TRBJ2-7	many	TRBV15	CATKLRIQSYEQYF
16	TRBJ2-1	many	TRBV9	CASSVGAGGPGNEQFF
15	TRBJ2-1	many	TRBV12-3/TRBV12-4	CASSLAVGFSGEQFF
17	TRBJ2-2	many	TRBV5-1	CASSLAGSGAPTGELFF
14	TRBJ1-5	many	TRBV6-2/TRBV6-3	CASSKDGLGQPQHF
18	TRBJ2-1	few	TRBV2	CASRGTSGIKGPYNEQFF
13	TRBJ2-1	few	TRBV29-1	CSAGTPSYNEQFF
12	TRBJ2-5	few	TRBV6-5	CASSRDGETQYF
15	TRBJ1-1	many	TRBV12-3/TRBV12-4	CASSPLPWGAAEAFF
14	TRBJ2-3	many	TRBV28	CASSLPSATDTQYF
14	TRBJ1-4	many	TRBV6-5	CASSSGAPGGWLFF
15	TRBJ2-7	many	TRBV29-1	CSVARENGPSYEQYF
15	TRBJ2-2	many	TRBV12-3/TRBV12-4	CASSPSAPGTGELFF
13	TRBJ2-2	many	TRBV20-1	CSARWWETGELFF
17	TRBJ2-7	many	TRBV6-2/TRBV6-3	CASSYRAASGTFYEQYF
16	TRBJ2-3	many	TRBV28	CASSPLVREVTDTQYF